Presented here are 24 T cell receptor beta chains from one specimen sequenced in a study of control samples from healthy donors and cancer patients. Produced via immunoSEQ multiplex PCR; TCRdb's table is partial and in-frame only. The sample carries 90,000 to 130,000 clones, approximately 82% recorded once. Material: blood. These receptors all stem from a young man in good health.

The chain couples TRBV5-1 to TRBJ1-3; the D is unclear. The V end was cut by 0 bases, the J end by 0 bases, with 7 bases between. Germline V gene lookup returns CDR1 SGHRS and CDR2 YFSETQ. This CDR3 contains 15 residues. Written as DNA, the CDR3 is TGCGCCAGCAGCTTGGAAAAAGCCTCTGGAAACACCATATATTTT. Translation: CASSLEKASGNTIYF.

The rearrangement joins TRBV28 to TRBJ1-4; 9 nucleotides agree with TRBD1. CDR1 is MDHEN and CDR2 is SYDVKM in the germline V gene. The CDR3 extends over 18 amino acids. V trimming: 5 bases; J trimming: 4 bases; junction bases outside the gene matches: 14. The CDR3 spells CASSGRQGELGVNEKLFF. DNA for the CDR3: TGTGCCAGCAGTGGGCGACAGGGGGAACTCGGGGTTAATGAAAAACTGTTTTTT.

This chain links TRBV2 with TRBJ1-2; maybe TRBD1 (6 bases). The CDR3 is 16 residues long. Trimming left V 4 bases short and J 1 base short, with 16 bases between. Looked up from germline, CDR1 is SNHLY and CDR2 is FYNNEI. In DNA form, the CDR3 reads TGTGCCAGCAGTGTAAGGAACAGGGCCCTTAACTATGGCTACACCTTC. Amino acid sequence: CASSVRNRALNYGYTF.

The chain uses TRBV19 and TRBJ1-2; possibly TRBD1 for D (6 bases). The CDR3 is made up of 15 amino acids. The germline V and J ends were trimmed by 5 bases and 5 bases, with 18 bases remaining between them. The germline CDR1 and CDR2 sequences are LNHDA and SQIVND (reference sequence). The CDR3 loop reads CASSPSGGQSYGYTF. DNA for the CDR3: TGTGCCAGTAGTCCGTCCGGCGGACAGTCTTATGGCTACACCTTC. Combining the CDR3 with reference TRBV19 and TRBJ1-2 gives the whole variable domain DGGITQSPKYLFRKEGQNVTLSCEQNLNHDAMYWYRQDPGQGLRLIYYSQIVNDFQKGDIAEGYSVSREKKESFPLTVTSAQKNPTAFYLCASSPSGGQSYGYTFGSGTRLTVV.

This chain links TRBV7-2 with TRBJ2-7; 8 positions agree with TRBD1. Germline-derived CDR1 and CDR2 are SGHTA and FQGNSA. Trimming removed 4 bases from V and 5 bases from J; junction bases left unmatched: 7. The CDR3 extends over 14 amino acids. CDR3 residues: CASSSRTGTHEQYF. In DNA form, the CDR3 reads TGTGCCAGCAGCTCGAGGACAGGGACCCACGAGCAGTACTTC.

The CDR3 sequence is CASSKETQNIQYF. The CDR3 coding sequence is TGTGCCAGCAGCAAGGAGACTCAAAACATTCAGTACTTC. The V call is TRBV5-4, the J call TRBJ2-4; D is unclear. V lost 4 bases and J 5 bases, leaving 10 bases between the germline ends. The CDR3 loop spans 13 amino acids. CDR1 and CDR2 (germline): SGHNT, YYREEE (reference sequence).

The genes are TRBV5-1 and TRBJ2-5, with D perhaps TRBD2 (5 bases). There are 15 residues in the CDR3. Germline V gene sequence: CDR1 SGHRS, CDR2 YFSETQ. V gave up 0 bases and J gave up 0 bases, with 9 bases separating them. In nucleotides, the CDR3 is TGCGCCAGCAGCTTGGCAGCGGAGTACCAAGAGACCCAGTACTTC. It encodes CASSLAAEYQETQYF.

This clone was seen once. The chain couples TRBV4-1 to TRBJ1-2; possibly TRBD1 for D (6 bases). Trimming removed 3 bases at V and 4 bases at J, with 12 bases between. Per the germline V gene, CDR1 is MGHRA and CDR2 is YSYEKL. This CDR3 contains 14 residues. This CDR3 reads CASSQTTGFYGYTF. CDR3 bases: TGCGCCAGCAGCCAGACGACAGGTTTCTATGGCTACACCTTC.

This CDR3 reads CASSPMTVGETQYF. The CDR3 DNA reads TGTGCCAGCAGCCCGATGACAGTAGGCGAGACCCAGTACTTC. V gene TRBV14 combines with J gene TRBJ2-5; tentatively, D is TRBD1 (5 bases). Per the germline V gene, CDR1 is SGHDN and CDR2 is FVKESK. The CDR3 contains 14 residues. The ends were cut back, 4 bases at V and 5 bases at J, with 14 bases in the middle.

The chain couples TRBV4-2 to TRBJ2-2; 12 bases map to TRBD2. Germline loops: CDR1 LGHNA, CDR2 YNFKEQ. The CDR3 loop spans 19 amino acids. V lost 0 bases to trimming and J lost 4 bases; unmatched junction nucleotides: 9. CDR3 nucleotides: TGTGCCAGCAGCCAAGATCAAGCTAGCGGGGGGGCCGGCACCGGGGAGCTGTTTTTT. Protein: CASSQDQASGGAGTGELFF.

The chain carries TRBV28 and TRBJ2-2; the D is unclear. V lost 0 bases to trimming and J lost 5 bases, with 4 bases between them. Germline CDR1 and CDR2: MDHEN and SYDVKM. There are 13 residues in the CDR3. The CDR3 nucleotides read TGTGCCAGCAGTTTATGGGTGACCGGGGAGCTGTTTTTT. It translates to CASSLWVTGELFF.

This chain connects TRBV9 to TRBJ2-7, with D perhaps TRBD1 (6 bases). The V gene's germline CDR1 is SGDLS and CDR2 YYNGEE. CDR3 size: 14 residues. V was trimmed by 2 bases and J by 0 bases, leaving 9 bases between them. In DNA form, the CDR3 reads TGTGCCAGCAGCGTTGTGGACAGCTCCTACGAGCAGTACTTC. Protein sequence: CASSVVDSSYEQYF.

As for this clone: This may be a read error, as it is one base from a much larger clone. This chain connects TRBV5-6 to TRBJ1-3; D remains unclear. This CDR3 region has 14 residues. Deletions cut 0 bases from V and 2 bases from J, with 6 bases between. Germline CDR1 SGHDT, CDR2 YYEEEE. The CDR3 coding sequence is TGTGCCAGCAGCTTGGCGGGGACTGGAAACACCATATATTTT. Amino acid sequence: CASSLAGTGNTIYF.

J is TRBJ1-6 and V is TRBV30; D unresolved. Trimming pared 0 bases from V and 13 bases from J, leaving 10 bases between. Per the germline V gene, CDR1 is GTSNPN and CDR2 is SVGIG (reference sequence). This CDR3 has 12 residues. CDR3 loop: CAWSVRVGPLHF. CDR3 in DNA: TGTGCCTGGAGTGTACGTGTTGGGCCCCTCCACTTT.

This clone was seen just once. J is TRBJ1-4 and V is TRBV30; TRBD1 aligns across 7 bases. The V gene end was trimmed by 6 bases and the J gene end by 3 bases; junction bases not matched to a gene: 4. This CDR3 is built from 13 residues. CDR1 is GTSNPN, CDR2 SVGIG, per germline (reference sequence). CDR3 nucleotides: TGTGCCTGCAAGGGACAGCCTAATGAAAAACTGTTTTTT. It is translated as CACKGQPNEKLFF.

The chain links TRBV2 to TRBJ1-2; 8 bases are a match to TRBD1. The germline gives CDR1 SNHLY, CDR2 FYNNEI. Trimming at V came to 4 bases and at J to 5 bases, leaving 3 bases not matched to a gene. The CDR3 has 13 amino acids. CDR3 protein: CASSGTGGYGYTF. The DNA of the CDR3 is TGTGCCAGCAGTGGTACAGGGGGGTATGGCTACACCTTC.

The DNA for the CDR3 is TGCGCCAGCAGCCCGGGACTCGCACGCACCCTGTCCGATACGCAGTATTTT. Its protein is CASSPGLARTLSDTQYF. The chain joins TRBV4-1 to TRBJ2-3; D is perhaps TRBD2 (6 bases). The V gene lost 4 bases and the J gene lost 6 bases, with 23 bases spanning the gap. The CDR3 extends over 17 amino acids. CDR1 and CDR2 (germline): MGHRA, YSYEKL.

The chain is built from TRBV9 and TRBJ2-1; the D gene is possibly TRBD1 (5 bases). This CDR3 is built from 15 residues. Germline assignment: CDR1 SGDLS and CDR2 YYNGEE. Deletions cut 4 bases from V and 4 bases from J, with 15 bases between. CDR3 nucleotides: TGTGCCAGCAGCACCGCCGGTGACAGATACAATGAGCAGTTCTTC. Amino acids: CASSTAGDRYNEQFF.

The J gene is TRBJ1-1, the V gene TRBV2; maybe TRBD1 (5 bases). Trimming took off 0 bases at V and 3 bases at J, with 11 bases between the two ends. This CDR3 region has 15 residues. The germline V gene encodes CDR1 SNHLY and CDR2 FYNNEI. The CDR3 region has the DNA TGTGCCAGCAGTGAAGCGCGCAGGGTGTACACTGAAGCTTTCTTT. Translating it yields CASSEARRVYTEAFF.

The J gene is TRBJ1-4, the V gene TRBV5-4; TRBD1 matches at 8 bases. CDR3 length equals 15 residues. J gave up 8 bases and V 0 bases, and 6 bases lay outside the gene matches. From germline, CDR1 is SGHNT and CDR2 YYREEE (reference sequence). DNA for the CDR3: TGTGCCAGCAGCTTGGAAGGACAGGGTGGGGAAAAACTGTTTTTT. Its protein is CASSLEGQGGEKLFF.

The gene calls are TRBV6-5 and TRBJ2-6; TRBD1 agrees at 7 bases. The CDR3 spans 15 residues. Germline assignment: CDR1 MNHEY and CDR2 SVGAGI. V shed 5 bases, J shed 4 bases, and the junction held 5 bases outside the gene matches. The CDR3, as DNA: TGTGCCAGCAGTCCACAGGGGACCGGGGCCAACGTCCTGACTTTC. Its protein product is CASSPQGTGANVLTF.

The chain's CDR3 is CASSPRTVYNEQFF. The CDR3 nucleotides read TGTGCCAGCAGCCCCCGGACTGTATACAATGAGCAGTTCTTC. The gene calls are TRBV9 and TRBJ2-1; a weak D match, TRBD2 (5 bases). Trimming removed 4 bases from V and 4 bases from J, with 12 bases in between. This CDR3 is 14 amino acids long. Germline CDR1 reads SGDLS; CDR2 reads YYNGEE. Looking up the rest from reference TRBV9 and TRBJ2-1 gives the full variable domain: DSGVTQTPKHLITATGQRVTLRCSPRSGDLSVYWYQQSLDQGLQFLIQYYNGEERAKGNILERFSAQQFPDLHSELNLSSLELGDSALYFCASSPRTVYNEQFFGPGTRLTVL.

The chain has TRBV11-2 and TRBJ2-1, with D possibly called TRBD1 or TRBD2 (6 bases each). The germline V gene has CDR1 SGHAT and CDR2 FQNNGV. This CDR3 contains 18 residues. The V and J ends lost 5 bases and 0 bases respectively, with 20 bases between them. The CDR3 DNA follows: TGTGCCAGCAGCCGCTACGGGGGCCAGCAACTCTCCTACAATGAGCAGTTCTTC. It translates to CASSRYGGQQLSYNEQFF. The full variable domain, rest sourced from reference TRBV11-2 and TRBJ2-1, is EAGVAQSPRYKIIEKRQSVAFWCNPISGHATLYWYQQILGQGPKLLIQFQNNGVVDDSQLPKDRFSAERLKGVDSTLKIQPAKLEDSAVYLCASSRYGGQQLSYNEQFFGPGTRLTVL.

This sequence joins TRBV7-9 and TRBJ2-3; TRBD2 agrees at 8 bases. Germline V gene data show CDR1 as SEHNR and CDR2 as FQNEAQ (reference sequence). The CDR3 has 15 residues. With V trimmed by 5 bases and J by 4 bases, 8 bases remained unmatched. The CDR3 loop is CASSGRGAGSDTQYF. The CDR3 DNA reads as TGTGCCAGCAGCGGGCGGGGGGCCGGATCAGATACGCAGTATTTT. Complete variable domain (other parts from reference TRBV7-9 and TRBJ2-3): DTGVSQNPRHKITKRGQNVTFRCDPISEHNRLYWYRQTLGQGPEFLTYFQNEAQLEKSRLLSDRFSAERPKGSFSTLEIQRTEQGDSAMYLCASSGRGAGSDTQYFGPGTRLTVL.